The subject of this entry is one T cell receptor (beta chain). Its antigen remains unidentified. At one end, the junction sequence differs from germline, possibly due to a read error. The read ends 3 residues before the CDR3 terminus; that terminus is restored from the germline J gene. This record belongs to a study of T cells in women clearing cervical HPV infection. Turning to the study itself: Blood came at first lesion visit for cases, post-clearance for controls. Study-level findings and limits: Repertoire richness, not evenness, was significantly elevated in CIN3+ cases versus controls.

This CDR3 is 16 amino acids long. Germline V CDR1 and CDR2: LGHNA, YNFKEQ. The protocol was immunoSEQ multiplex PCR, while the TCRdb copy is restricted to in-frame clones and leaves out a portion. The repertoire table contains around 35,000 clones. This sequence joins TRBV4-2 and TRBJ2-3, with TRBD2 matching over 12 bases. The sequencing sample was made of blood buffy coat. The sequence was obtained from a woman aged 18-70 years with a cervical HPV16 infection that either progressed to CIN3+ or cleared (not recorded which). This chain's CDR3 is CASSQDGTSGPDTQYF. CDR3 DNA (partial): TGCGCCAGCAGCCAAGATGGGACTAGCGGGCCAGATACG.